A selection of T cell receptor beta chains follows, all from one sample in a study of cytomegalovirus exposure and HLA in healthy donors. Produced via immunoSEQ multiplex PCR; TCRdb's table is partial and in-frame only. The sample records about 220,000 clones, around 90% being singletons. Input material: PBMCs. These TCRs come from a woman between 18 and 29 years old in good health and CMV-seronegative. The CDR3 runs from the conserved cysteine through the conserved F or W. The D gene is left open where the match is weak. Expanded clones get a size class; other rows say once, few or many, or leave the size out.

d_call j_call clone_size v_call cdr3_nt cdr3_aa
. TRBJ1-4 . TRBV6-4 TGTGCCAGCAGTGACTCGACAGCGGGGAATGAAAAACTGTTTTTT CASSDSTAGNEKLFF
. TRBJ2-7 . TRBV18 TGTGCCAGCTCACTTTCCTCGGACGGAGGACCATCCTACGAGCAGTACTTC CASSLSSDGGPSYEQYF
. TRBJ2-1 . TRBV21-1 TGTGCCAGCACCCTAAGCCGACTAGCGGGAGGGAGCTCCTACAATGAGCAGTTCTTC CASTLSRLAGGSSYNEQFF
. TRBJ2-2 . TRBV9 TGTGCCAGCAGCGCCGCCGGGGAAGGGGAGCTGTTTTTT CASSAAGEGELFF
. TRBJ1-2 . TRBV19 TGTGCCAGTAGTCGACAGGCCTACTTCTATGGCTACACCTTC CASSRQAYFYGYTF
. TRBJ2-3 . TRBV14 TGTGCCAGCAGCGCCCCGGGGACGCAGTATTTT CASSAPGTQYF
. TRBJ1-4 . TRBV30 TGTGCCGCACCGGGGTTAAATGAAAAACTGTTTTTT CAAPGLNEKLFF
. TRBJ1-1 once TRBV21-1 TGTGCCAGCAGCAGAGGACAGGGAAGGGCTGAAGCTTTCTTT CASSRGQGRAEAFF
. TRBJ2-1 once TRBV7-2 TGTGCCAGCAGCTTAGTAGACTACCCGAGCTCCTACAATGAGCAGTTCTTC CASSLVDYPSSYNEQFF
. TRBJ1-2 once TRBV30 TGTGCCTGGAATCCCTTCCCCAGGGGCAATGGCTACACCTTC CAWNPFPRGNGYTF
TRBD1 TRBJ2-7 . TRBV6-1 TGTGCCAGCAGTGTAACAGGGGAGACCTACGAGCAGTACTTC CASSVTGETYEQYF
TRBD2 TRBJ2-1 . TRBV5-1 TGCGCCAGCAGCTTGAGTCTAGCGGGAGATGAGCAGTTCTTC CASSLSLAGDEQFF